Below, one TCR beta chain is given with its context. Its antigen is not identified. This sample was included in a study of T cells in localized non-small cell lung cancer. The CDR3 sequence is 16 residues long. Looked up from germline, CDR1 is SGHRS and CDR2 is YFSETQ. V shed 5 bases and J 4 bases; nucleotides not matched to a gene: 6. Data came from immunoSEQ multiplex PCR; TCRdb stores just in-frame clones and leaves some out. The sample lists 35,000 to 50,000 clones; roughly 91% were seen once. General study points: Greater blood T cell density accompanied longer overall survival. Of the top 100 tumor clones, median about 53 were in adjacent lung, 25 to 30 among its top 100. Clonality peaked in uninvolved adjacent lung rather than tumor.

The sequence was collected from a woman aged 35-75 years with stage II lung adenocarcinoma. V and J are TRBV5-1 and TRBJ2-7, with TRBD2 matching 16 bases. Sample: PBMCs, taken before any cancer treatment. In nucleotides, the CDR3 is TGCGCCAGCAGTTCGGGACTAGCGGGAGGGGAGTACGAGCAGTACTTC. This gives the protein CASSSGLAGGEYEQYF.